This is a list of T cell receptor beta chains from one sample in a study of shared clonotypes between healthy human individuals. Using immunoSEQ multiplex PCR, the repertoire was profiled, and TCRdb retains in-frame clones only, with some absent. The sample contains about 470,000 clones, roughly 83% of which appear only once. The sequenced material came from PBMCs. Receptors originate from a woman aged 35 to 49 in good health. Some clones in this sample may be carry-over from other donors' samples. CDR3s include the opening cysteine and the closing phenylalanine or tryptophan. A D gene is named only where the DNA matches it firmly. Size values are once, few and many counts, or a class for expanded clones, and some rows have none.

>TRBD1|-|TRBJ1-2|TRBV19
TGTGCCAGTAGTTTACCCATAGCAGGGGGCTCTGGCTACACCTTC
CASSLPIAGGSGYTF
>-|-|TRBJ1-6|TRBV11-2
TGTGCCAGCAGCTTAGTCCCAATCGGTTCACCCCTCCACTTT
CASSLVPIGSPLHF
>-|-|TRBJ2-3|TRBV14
TGTGCCAGCAGCCCCCTAAGGGTACGAGGGGCGTATTTT
CASSPLRVRGAYF
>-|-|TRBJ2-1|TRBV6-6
TGTGCCAGCAGTTGGCGACAGCACAATGAGCAGTTCTTC
CASSWRQHNEQFF
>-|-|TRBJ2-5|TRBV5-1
TGCGCCAGCAGCTTGGGGACAGCCCAAGAGACCCAGTACTTC
CASSLGTAQETQYF
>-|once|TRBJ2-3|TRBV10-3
TGTGCCATCAGTGAGCTAGGGGGACGTGCTGGAGATACGCAGTATTTT
CAISELGGRAGDTQYF
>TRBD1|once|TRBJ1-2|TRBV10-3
TGTGCCATCAGTGGGGGACAGGGGAGCTACACCTTC
CAISGGQGSYTF
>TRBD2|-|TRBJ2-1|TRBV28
TGTGCCAGCAGTTTAGGCGGGAGAGTTGAGCAGTTCTTC
CASSLGGRVEQFF
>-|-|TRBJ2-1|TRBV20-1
TGCAGTGCATCCCTCGGTGAGCAGTTCTTC
CSASLGEQFF
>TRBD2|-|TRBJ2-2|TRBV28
TGTGCCAGCAGTTCTCCTAGCGGGAGGGACCACACCGGGGAGCTGTTTTTT
CASSSPSGRDHTGELFF
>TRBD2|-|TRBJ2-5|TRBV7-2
TGTGCCAGCACCCCTAGCGGGAGGATGGAGACCCAGTACTTC
CASTPSGRMETQYF
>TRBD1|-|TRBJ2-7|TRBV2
TGTGCCAGCAGTTTAGGGGACAGCTCGGTCTACTTC
CASSLGDSSVYF
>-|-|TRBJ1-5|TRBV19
TGTGCCAGTATGGGGACCGGGAATCAGCCCCAGCATTTT
CASMGTGNQPQHF
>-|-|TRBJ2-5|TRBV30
TGTGCCTGGAGTGGACTAGATGGTGGGACCCAGTACTTC
CAWSGLDGGTQYF
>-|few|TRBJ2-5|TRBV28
TGTGCCAGCAGTTTAGGGGGAGCCAGGGAGACCCAGTACTTC
CASSLGGARETQYF
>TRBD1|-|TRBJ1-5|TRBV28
TGTGCCAGCAGTCCCTGGACAGGATTGACCAATCAGCCCCAGCATTTT
CASSPWTGLTNQPQHF
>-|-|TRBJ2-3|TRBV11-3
TGTGCCAACTCAGATACGCAGTATTTT
CANSDTQYF
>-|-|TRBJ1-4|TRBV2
TGTGCCAGCAGGGTGGGAGGAGCTAATGAAAAACTGTTTTTT
CASRVGGANEKLFF
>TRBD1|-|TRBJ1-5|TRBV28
TGTGCCAGCTTCAAACAGGGGGGAGGTCAGCCCCAGCATTTT
CASFKQGGGQPQHF
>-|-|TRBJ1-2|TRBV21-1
TGTGCCAGCAGCGGGAAACAGTCAAACTGGAACTATGGCTACACCTTC
CASSGKQSNWNYGYTF
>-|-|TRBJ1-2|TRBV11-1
TGTGCCAGCAGCCTATTCGCAGGGGTAGACAGAGCCTATGGCTACACCTTC
CASSLFAGVDRAYGYTF
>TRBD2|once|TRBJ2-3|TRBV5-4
TGTGCCAGCAGCTCACCGAGCGGGAGCGCAGATACGCAGTATTTT
CASSSPSGSADTQYF
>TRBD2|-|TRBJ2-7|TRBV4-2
TGTGCCAGCAGCCGGAGACTAGCGGGAGACGACGAGCAGTACTTC
CASSRRLAGDDEQYF
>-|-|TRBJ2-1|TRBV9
TGTGCCAGCAGCTCCCGAGGGGGGAAGTTCTTC
CASSSRGGKFF
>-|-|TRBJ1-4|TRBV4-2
TGTGCCAGCAGCCAAGAGGCGGGGCCTAATGAAAAACTGTTTTTT
CASSQEAGPNEKLFF
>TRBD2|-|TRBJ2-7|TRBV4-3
TGCGCCAGCAGCCGCCGGACTAGCGGGGAGACCTACGAGCAGTACTTC
CASSRRTSGETYEQYF
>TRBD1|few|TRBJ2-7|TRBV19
TGTGCCAGTAGTTCCCGAGACAGGGTCTACGAGCAGTACTTC
CASSSRDRVYEQYF
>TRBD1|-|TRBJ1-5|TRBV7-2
TGTGCCAGCAGCCCCAAGACAGGGAACCAGAGGCCCCAGCATTTT
CASSPKTGNQRPQHF
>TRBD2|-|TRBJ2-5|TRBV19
TGTGCCAGTAGTAGCGGGAGAGAGACCCAGTACTTC
CASSSGRETQYF
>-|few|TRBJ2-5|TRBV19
TGTGCCAGTAGTCGCGAGTTCGAGGAGACCCAGTACTTC
CASSREFEETQYF
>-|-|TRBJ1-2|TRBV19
TGTGCCAGTAGTATGGAGAAGGGGCGTGTTTTTGGCTACACCTTC
CASSMEKGRVFGYTF
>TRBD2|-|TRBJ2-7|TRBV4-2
TGTGCCAGCAGCCCAACCGGTGGGAGGGCCGTTTACGAGCAGTACTTC
CASSPTGGRAVYEQYF
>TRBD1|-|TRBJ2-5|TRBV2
TGTGCCAGCAGTACAGGGGCCGAGACCCAGTACTTC
CASSTGAETQYF
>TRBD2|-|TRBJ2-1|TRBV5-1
TGCGCCAGCAGCTTGACCCGGACTAGCGGGAGCGGTGAGCAGTTCTTC
CASSLTRTSGSGEQFF
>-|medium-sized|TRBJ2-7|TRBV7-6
TGTGCCAGCAGCTTAGGCCGGAGCTCCTACGAGCAGTACTTC
CASSLGRSSYEQYF
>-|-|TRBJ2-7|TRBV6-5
TGTGCCAGCAGTTACACCACAGGGAACTCCTACGAGCAGTACTTC
CASSYTTGNSYEQYF
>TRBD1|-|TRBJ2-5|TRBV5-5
TGTGCCAGCAGCGCCTACCGCACGGGACAGGGGGGGACCCAGTACTTC
CASSAYRTGQGGTQYF
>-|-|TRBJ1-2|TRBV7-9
TGTGCCAGCAGCTTAGATGGTCCTTATGGCTACACCTTC
CASSLDGPYGYTF
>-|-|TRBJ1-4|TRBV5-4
TGTGCCAGCAGCTTGGGGGGGACGGCAACTAATGAAAAACTGTTTTTT
CASSLGGTATNEKLFF
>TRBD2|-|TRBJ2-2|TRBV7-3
TGTGCCAGCAGCTTAGAACTAGCGGGCACCGGGGAGCTGTTTTTT
CASSLELAGTGELFF
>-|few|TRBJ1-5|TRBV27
TGTGCCAGCAGTTTGGGCAGGGGCAATCAGCCCCAGCATTTT
CASSLGRGNQPQHF
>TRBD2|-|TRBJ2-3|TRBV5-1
TGCGCCAGCAGAGATAGCGGGAGCCCCGCAGATACGCAGTATTTT
CASRDSGSPADTQYF
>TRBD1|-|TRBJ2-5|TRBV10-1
TGCGCCAGCAGTGAGGACAGGGTAACGACCCAGTACTTC
CASSEDRVTTQYF
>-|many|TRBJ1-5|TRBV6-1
TGTGCCAGCTCTGTGGGAGGGGAGAATCAGCCCCAGCATTTT
CASSVGGENQPQHF
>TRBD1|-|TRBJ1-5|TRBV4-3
TGCGCCAGCAGTCGTTACAGGGGCTCGGGGCAGCCCCAGCATTTT
CASSRYRGSGQPQHF
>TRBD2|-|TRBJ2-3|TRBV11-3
TGTGCCAGCAGCCGGGGACTAGCGGGAGATACGCAGTATTTT
CASSRGLAGDTQYF
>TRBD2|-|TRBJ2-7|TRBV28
TGTGCCAGCAGTTTTGCCAGGACTAGCGGATACGGCGTCCACGAGCAGTACTTC
CASSFARTSGYGVHEQYF
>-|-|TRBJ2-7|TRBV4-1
TGCGCCAGCAGCCAAGAGGAGGGAGGTTACGAGCAGTACTTC
CASSQEEGGYEQYF